The 26 T cell receptor beta chains presented below share a single source sample, sequenced in a study of cytomegalovirus exposure and HLA in healthy donors. PCR was performed using 60 Vbeta and 13 Jbeta primers. TCRdb's table, derived via immunoSEQ multiplex PCR, lists solely in-frame clones and lacks some. This table has about 150,000 clones, 65% to 75% appearing once. The sample was PBMCs. The receptors were sampled from a man younger than 45 in good health and CMV-seronegative.

V and J are TRBV5-1 and TRBJ2-1; 10 bases fit TRBD2. Germline trimming cut 4 bases from V and 10 bases from J; bases unmatched to any gene: 11. The CDR3 totals 15 residues. Germline-derived CDR1 and CDR2 are SGHRS and YFSETQ. DNA for the CDR3: TGCGCCAGCAGCATGATCCAGCGGGGGGGCAGAGAGCAGTTCTTC. This codes for CASSMIQRGGREQFF.

This chain links TRBV29-1 with TRBJ2-3; a weak D match, TRBD1 (5 bases). The CDR3 sequence is 14 residues long. Per the germline V gene, CDR1 is SQVTM and CDR2 is ANQGSEA. V lost 6 bases to trimming and J lost 6 bases, with 19 bases between them. The CDR3 here is CSVSPGSVGDTQYF. The CDR3 nucleotides are TGCAGCGTCTCCCCAGGGTCGGTAGGGGATACGCAGTATTTT.

This CDR3 is CASSLPREGYEQYF. The CDR3 DNA follows: TGTGCCAGCAGTTTACCCCGCGAGGGCTACGAGCAGTACTTC. V gene TRBV28 combines with J gene TRBJ2-7; D may be TRBD2 (5 bases). The CDR3 is 14 residues long. Germline lookup yields CDR1 MDHEN and CDR2 SYDVKM. The V gene lost 2 bases and the J gene lost 3 bases, with 11 bases spanning the gap.

This chain's CDR3 is CASTQGPGRGNTIYF. The CDR3 DNA reads as TGTGCCAGCACGCAGGGGCCAGGGAGAGGAAACACCATATATTTT. V gene TRBV5-6 combines with J gene TRBJ1-3; D perhaps matches TRBD1 (6 bases). The CDR3 extends over 15 amino acids. V dropped 6 bases and J dropped 4 bases, with 17 bases sitting between them. CDR1 SGHDT and CDR2 YYEEEE come from the germline V gene.

The chain has TRBV6-5 and TRBJ2-7; TRBD1 matches 8 bases. The V and J ends lost 4 bases and 2 bases, in that order; junction bases with no gene match: 7. Germline values: CDR1 MNHEY, CDR2 SVGAGI. This CDR3 comprises 15 residues. DNA of the CDR3: TGTGCCAGCAGTTGGTCAGGGGGCACCACCTACGAGCAGTACTTC. It codes for CASSWSGGTTYEQYF.

This chain connects TRBV29-1 to TRBJ2-5; 9 bases map to TRBD2. CDR1 and CDR2 (germline): SQVTM, ANQGSEA. Losses at the gene ends were 6 bases for V and 5 bases for J; bases not matched to a gene: 10. The CDR3 runs 14 residues. The CDR3 loop is CSVDTAGGGETQYF. The CDR3, as DNA: TGCAGCGTAGATACAGCGGGGGGAGGGGAGACCCAGTACTTC.

This chain connects TRBV7-6 to TRBJ2-1; TRBD2 aligns across 7 bases. This CDR3 is 16 amino acids long. Germline-derived CDR1 and CDR2 are SGHVS and FNYEAQ. J lost 7 bases, V lost 1 base, and 10 bases had no gene match. Here the CDR3 reads CASSLVGAGRRNEQFF. The CDR3 DNA follows: TGTGCCAGCAGCTTAGTGGGAGCGGGGAGGCGGAATGAGCAGTTCTTC.

The chain employs TRBV7-9 and TRBJ2-5, with a possible D match to TRBD2 (6 bases). The germline CDR1 and CDR2 sequences are SEHNR and FQNEAQ (reference sequence). The CDR3 has 15 residues. Deletions cut 8 bases from V and 5 bases from J, with 21 bases between. The CDR3 nucleotides read TGTGCCAGCCTAGCTTGGCGGGGCGCAGGGGAGACCCAGTACTTC. As protein: CASLAWRGAGETQYF.

As to this clone: This CDR3 is also generated by other DNA sequences in the sample. V gene TRBV5-1 combines with J gene TRBJ1-2; 8 bases match TRBD1. V lost 0 bases, J lost 8 bases, and 6 bases stayed unmatched. There are 14 residues in the CDR3. CDR1 and CDR2 (germline): SGHRS, YFSETQ. The CDR3 loop reads CASSLEGQGRGYTF. CDR3 bases: TGCGCCAGCAGCTTGGAAGGACAGGGACGAGGCTACACCTTC. The full variable domain, with the rest looked up from reference TRBV5-1 and TRBJ1-2, is KAGVTQTPRYLIKTRGQQVTLSCSPISGHRSVSWYQQTPGQGLQFLFEYFSETQRNKGNFPGRFSGRQFSNSRSEMNVSTLELGDSALYLCASSLEGQGRGYTFGSGTRLTVV.

In DNA, the CDR3 is TGCGCCAGCAGCCAAGATACTAGCGGGGGATTCTACGAGCAGTACTTC. Its translation: CASSQDTSGGFYEQYF. V usage is TRBV4-3 and J usage is TRBJ2-7; TRBD2 matches 11 bases. J lost 3 bases, V lost 0 bases, and 4 bases had no gene match. The CDR3 runs to 16 residues. Germline values: CDR1 LGHNA, CDR2 YSLEER.

This clone was observed a few times. V and J are TRBV15 and TRBJ1-5, with D perhaps TRBD1 (5 bases). CDR3 length: 15 residues. CDR1 is LNHNV and CDR2 is YYDKDF in the germline V gene (reference sequence). Deletions cut 0 bases from V and 1 base from J, with 7 bases between. The CDR3: CATSRDRQSNQPQHF. For the CDR3, the DNA is TGTGCCACCAGCAGAGATAGACAGAGCAATCAGCCCCAGCATTTT.

Worth noting for this clone: This sample also contains other DNA sequences that code for the same CDR3. V gene TRBV7-9 combines with J gene TRBJ2-7; 7 bases agree with TRBD2. V trimming: 2 bases; J trimming: 6 bases; junction bases outside the gene matches: 1. CDR1 is SEHNR and CDR2 is FQNEAQ in the germline V gene (reference sequence). This CDR3 is 12 amino acids long. CDR3 bases: TGTGCCAGCAGCTTATCGGGGGGCGAGCAGTACTTC. It codes for CASSLSGGEQYF.

The chain couples TRBV4-2 to TRBJ1-5; D is unresolved. This CDR3 is 14 amino acids long. Germline CDR1 and CDR2: LGHNA and YNFKEQ. V lost 3 bases and J lost 1, with 7 bases in between. The chain's CDR3 is CASSHSSSNQPQHF. Written as DNA, the CDR3 is TGTGCCAGCAGCCATTCCTCCAGCAATCAGCCCCAGCATTTT.

The rearrangement uses TRBV11-2 and TRBJ2-2; D remains unclear. The length of the CDR3 is 15 residues. Trimming pared 2 bases from V and 9 bases from J, leaving 16 bases between. Germline V lookup: CDR1 SGHAT, CDR2 FQNNGV. CDR3 coding DNA: TGTGCCAGCAGCTTAAGTCAGGCATCAATCCGGGAGCTGTTTTTT. Protein product: CASSLSQASIRELFF.

CDR3 DNA sequence: TGCGCCAGCAGCCCTCTCATCGGGGGAACTAATGAAAAACTGTTTTTT. It specifies CASSPLIGGTNEKLFF. The chain joins TRBV5-1 to TRBJ1-4; possible D gene TRBD1, 5 bases. This CDR3 spans 16 amino acids. The V and J ends lost 4 bases and 1 base respectively, with 14 bases between them. Germline assignment: CDR1 SGHRS and CDR2 YFSETQ. Combining the CDR3 with reference TRBV5-1 and TRBJ1-4 gives the whole variable domain KAGVTQTPRYLIKTRGQQVTLSCSPISGHRSVSWYQQTPGQGLQFLFEYFSETQRNKGNFPGRFSGRQFSNSRSEMNVSTLELGDSALYLCASSPLIGGTNEKLFFGSGTQLSVL.

The genes are TRBV27 and TRBJ2-7; 8 bases agree with TRBD1. Germline V gives CDR1 MNHEY, CDR2 SMNVEV (reference sequence). J gave up 0 bases and V 5 bases, and 12 bases lay outside the gene matches. CDR3 size: 17 residues. The CDR3 loop is CASSKWQGASSSYEQYF. CDR3 DNA sequence: TGTGCCAGCAGTAAATGGCAGGGGGCGTCTAGCTCCTACGAGCAGTACTTC.

This sequence joins TRBV5-1 and TRBJ2-1; TRBD1 aligns across 7 bases. J was trimmed by 1 base and V by 7 bases; bases with no gene match: 8. The CDR3 runs 15 residues. Germline V lookup: CDR1 SGHRS, CDR2 YFSETQ. For the CDR3, the DNA is TGCGCCAGCCAAGAAGGGACAGTTTCCTACAATGAGCAGTTCTTC. This encodes CASQEGTVSYNEQFF. The full variable domain, completed using reference TRBV5-1 and TRBJ2-1, is KAGVTQTPRYLIKTRGQQVTLSCSPISGHRSVSWYQQTPGQGLQFLFEYFSETQRNKGNFPGRFSGRQFSNSRSEMNVSTLELGDSALYLCASQEGTVSYNEQFFGPGTRLTVL.

This clone is a singleton in its sample. The chain is built from TRBV20-1 and TRBJ1-1; D is undetermined. The germline V gene encodes CDR1 DFQATT and CDR2 SNEGSKA (reference sequence). The CDR3 totals 11 residues. With 6 bases removed from V and 2 bases from J, the gap between germline ends came to 7 bases. As DNA, the CDR3 is TGCAGTGCAATAATAAACACTGAAGCTTTCTTT. This codes for CSAIINTEAFF.

The chain uses TRBV5-1 and TRBJ2-1; TRBD2 aligns across 8 bases. Trimming cost V 2 bases and J 7 bases; bases outside gene matches: 8. The CDR3 runs 15 residues. Per germline, CDR1 SGHRS and CDR2 YFSETQ. The CDR3, as DNA: TGCGCCAGCAGCTTTAGCGGGGTAAAGGTGAATGAGCAGTTCTTC. It encodes CASSFSGVKVNEQFF.

The rearrangement uses TRBV5-6 and TRBJ1-3; D possibly corresponds to TRBD1 (5 bases). Between the trimmed V and J ends, which lost 1 base and 4 bases, there was a span of 9 bases. Germline lookup yields CDR1 SGHDT and CDR2 YYEEEE. This CDR3 contains 14 residues. The CDR3 DNA sequence: TGTGCCAGCAGCTTGCCAGGGCAGGGAAACACCATATATTTT. Translation: CASSLPGQGNTIYF.

This chain joins TRBV27 and TRBJ1-4, with TRBD1 matching over 11 bases. The germline CDR1 and CDR2 sequences are MNHEY and SMNVEV (reference sequence). J lost 5 bases, V lost 2 bases, and 4 bases had no gene match. This CDR3 is 16 amino acids long. The CDR3 DNA is TGTGCCAGCAGTTTAAAAGGGACAGGGGGAAATGAAAAACTGTTTTTT. Encoded protein: CASSLKGTGGNEKLFF. Based on the CDR3 plus reference TRBV27 and TRBJ1-4, the full variable domain is EAQVTQNPRYLITVTGKKLTVTCSQNMNHEYMSWYRQDPGLGLRQIYYSMNVEVTDKGDVPEGYKVSRKEKRNFPLILESPSPNQTSLYFCASSLKGTGGNEKLFFGSGTQLSVL.

The chain couples TRBV4-2 to TRBJ1-5, with a weak D call TRBD1 (5 bases). Germline CDR1 and CDR2: LGHNA and YNFKEQ. V was cut by 0 bases and J by 0 bases, with 9 bases left in between. CDR3 size: 16 residues. The CDR3 DNA sequence: TGTGCCAGCAGCCAAGATGGGGGGGATAGCAATCAGCCCCAGCATTTT. Encoded protein: CASSQDGGDSNQPQHF.

The chain combines TRBV9 with TRBJ1-1, with 9 bases matching TRBD1. Looked up from germline, CDR1 is SGDLS and CDR2 is YYNGEE. CDR3 size: 14 residues. J lost 6 bases, V lost 3 bases, and 6 bases had no gene match. The CDR3 nucleotides are TGTGCCAGCAGCGCCGGGACAGGGCAGCCTGAAGCTTTCTTT. The encoded protein is CASSAGTGQPEAFF.

The chain carries TRBV2 and TRBJ2-7; 8 bases are a match to TRBD2. This CDR3 spans 16 amino acids. CDR1 and CDR2 (germline): SNHLY, FYNNEI. Losses at the gene ends were 4 bases for V and 0 bases for J; bases not matched to a gene: 8. The CDR3 DNA reads as TGTGCCAGCAGTGCCCGAAGCGGGGGCATCTCCTACGAGCAGTACTTC. Its protein product is CASSARSGGISYEQYF.

The table lists this clone with a few counts. The CDR3 sequence is CASSFRTGNPTDTQYF. DNA for the CDR3: TGTGCCAGCAGCTTCAGGACAGGGAACCCCACAGATACGCAGTATTTT. The chain employs TRBV7-6 and TRBJ2-3; 8 positions agree with TRBD1. From germline, CDR1 is SGHVS and CDR2 FNYEAQ. The CDR3 has 16 amino acids. Germline trimming cut 3 bases from V and 2 bases from J; bases unmatched to any gene: 7.

The count of this clone is one. The rearrangement links TRBV15 to TRBJ2-7; no reliable D call. The V and J ends lost 0 bases and 0 bases respectively, with 15 bases between them. The CDR3 runs 17 residues. Germline loops: CDR1 LNHNV, CDR2 YYDKDF (reference sequence). This CDR3 is CATSRDGGPVTSYEQYF. DNA for the CDR3: TGTGCCACCAGCAGAGATGGTGGCCCAGTTACCTCCTACGAGCAGTACTTC.